This T cell receptor beta chain was profiled in a study of T-cell reconstitution after alpha-beta-depleted transplantation in children. The J segment lost 8 bases and the V segment lost 3 bases, leaving 2 bases of the junction unmatched. Germline values: CDR1 LNHNV, CDR2 YYDKDF (reference sequence). The CDR3 covers 14 residues. Findings of the study overall: Roughly two months post-transplant, alpha-beta T cells reportedly originated from several hundred graft clones that had expanded. A year post-transplant, T-cell counts and diversity derived mostly from newly produced T cells. Surviving recipient cells, namely T cells and thymic progenitors, were the source of high day-60 TCRbeta diversity in some patients.

The TCRbeta library was prepared with unique molecular identifiers. TCRdb re-derived calls from the PCR reads in MiXCR, one entry per CDR3 protein. The table includes 780,000 or so distinct CDR3 sequences, approximately 15% detected once. This clonotype was seen only a few times. Its antigen remains unknown. The receptor comes from a male patient under 18 who had a stem cell transplant for acute lymphoblastic leukemia, so the T cells may come from the graft donor. The genes are TRBV15 and TRBJ2-1; 12 bases are a match to TRBD2. Here the sequenced sample was PBMCs, mostly from graft donor cells, taken 360 days after TCRalphabeta/CD19-depleted stem cell transplant. CDR3 nucleotides: TGTGCCACCAGCAGGACTAGCGGGAGCTATGAGCAGTTCTTC. It specifies CATSRTSGSYEQFF. The variable domain in full, completed from reference TRBV15 and TRBJ2-1, reads DAMVIQNPRYQVTQFGKPVTLSCSQTLNHNVMYWYQQKSSQAPKLLFHYYDKDFNNEADTPDNFQSRRPNTSFCFLDIRSPGLGDTAMYLCATSRTSGSYEQFFGPGTRLTVL.